The 18 T cell receptor beta chains listed next were all sequenced from one sample in a study of T cells in Graves' hyperthyroidism and ophthalmopathy. Researchers took RNA transcripts and amplified the TCR beta CDR3 regions from them. During a first-round RT-PCR of the TCR CDR3, the HTBI primer set was used. TCRdb itself ran the multiplex PCR reads through MiXCR, one entry per CDR3 protein. The data contain about 600,000 distinct CDR3 sequences, 12% to 15% of them singletons. The specimen sequenced was blood. The receptors come from a woman aged 18-29 years with Graves' ophthalmopathy.

V is TRBV28 and J is TRBJ2-7; 8 bases align to TRBD2. Germline CDR1 is MDHEN and CDR2 is SYDVKM. The CDR3 runs to 18 residues. Trimming removed 4 bases from V and 2 bases from J; junction bases left unmatched: 16. The CDR3 reads CASSSPLAGGGLAYEQYF. The CDR3 nucleotides read TGTGCCAGCAGTTCCCCCCTCGCGGGGGGAGGACTTGCCTACGAGCAGTACTTC. Combining the CDR3 with reference TRBV28 and TRBJ2-7 gives the whole variable domain DVKVTQSSRYLVKRTGEKVFLECVQDMDHENMFWYRQDPGLGLRLIYFSYDVKMKEKGDIPEGYSVSREKKERFSLILESASTNQTSMYLCASSSPLAGGGLAYEQYFGPGTRLTVT.

This rearrangement joins TRBV7-2 to TRBJ1-1; unclear D gene. Germline CDR1 reads SGHTA; CDR2 reads FQGNSA. The CDR3 runs to 15 residues. Trimming took 2 bases from V and 0 from J, leaving 10 bases between them. The CDR3 spells CASSLIKRLNTEAFF. The CDR3 DNA is TGTGCCAGCAGCTTAATCAAGCGCCTGAACACTGAAGCTTTCTTT.

This clonotype occurred many times. The chain uses TRBV27 and TRBJ1-4; D may be TRBD1 (6 bases). In germline, CDR1 is MNHEY, CDR2 SMNVEV (reference sequence). CDR3 length: 14 amino acids. Trimming took off 4 bases at V and 7 bases at J, with 13 bases between the two ends. CDR3 residues: CASSYKGGTEKLFF. CDR3 DNA: TGTGCCAGCAGTTATAAAGGGGGTACTGAAAAACTGTTTTTT.

This clonotype has a count of ten or more. The gene calls are TRBV30 and TRBJ1-1; unclear D gene. The CDR3 loop spans 13 amino acids. Looked up from germline, CDR1 is GTSNPN and CDR2 is SVGIG (reference sequence). V shed 2 bases and J shed 4 bases, with 11 bases lying between them. The CDR3 DNA sequence: TGTGCCTGGAGTCGGATGGAGGCCACTGAAGCTTTCTTT. Protein: CAWSRMEATEAFF.

This clonotype was recorded many times. The chain uses TRBV4-1 and TRBJ2-7; 9 bases are a match to TRBD2. CDR3 length: 16 residues. CDR1 is MGHRA and CDR2 is YSYEKL in the germline V gene. The V gene end was trimmed by 5 bases and the J gene end by 0 bases; junction bases not matched to a gene: 8. The CDR3: CASSRAHSGSSYEQYF. Here the CDR3 DNA reads TGCGCCAGCAGCAGGGCTCATAGCGGGAGCTCCTACGAGCAGTACTTC.

This clonotype appeared many times. The rearrangement uses TRBV12-5 and TRBJ2-5, with 13 nucleotides matching TRBD2. The germline V gene has CDR1 LGHNT and CDR2 FRNRAP. The CDR3 consists of 16 residues. Trimming cost V 4 bases and J 4 bases; bases outside gene matches: 6. The DNA of the CDR3 is TGTGCTAGTGGTTCCGGACTAGCGGGAGATGGAGAGACCCAGTACTTC. Translated, it gives CASGSGLAGDGETQYF.

This clonotype was counted many times. This chain joins TRBV3-1 and TRBJ2-3; 9 bases align to TRBD1. This CDR3 is built from 15 residues. Germline V gene data show CDR1 as LGHDT and CDR2 as YNNKEL (reference sequence). The J segment lost 0 bases and the V segment lost 6 bases, leaving 4 bases of the junction unmatched. This CDR3 reads CASRWTGASTDTQYF. The CDR3 nucleotides are TGTGCCAGCAGATGGACAGGGGCTAGCACAGATACGCAGTATTTT.

In DNA, the CDR3 is TGTGCCAGCAGCCCAAAGGAGATAATGAACACTGAAGCTTTCTTT. It translates to CASSPKEIMNTEAFF. J is TRBJ1-1 and V is TRBV28; D remains unclear. The germline CDR1 and CDR2 sequences are MDHEN and SYDVKM. The CDR3 consists of 15 residues. Trimming removed 6 bases at V and 0 bases at J, with 14 bases between. Together with reference TRBV28 and TRBJ1-1, the CDR3 gives the full variable domain: DVKVTQSSRYLVKRTGEKVFLECVQDMDHENMFWYRQDPGLGLRLIYFSYDVKMKEKGDIPEGYSVSREKKERFSLILESASTNQTSMYLCASSPKEIMNTEAFFGQGTRLTVV.

Ten or more counts support this clonotype. This rearrangement joins TRBV28 to TRBJ2-4; TRBD2 aligns across 9 bases. The V gene end was trimmed by 5 bases and the J gene end by 10 bases; junction bases not matched to a gene: 15. The CDR3 extends over 16 amino acids. Germline values: CDR1 MDHEN, CDR2 SYDVKM. The CDR3 coding sequence is TGTGCCAGCAGTCTTGGCAGACCTGGGACTAGCCAGATTCAGTACTTC. Protein product: CASSLGRPGTSQIQYF.

This clonotype was observed a few times. A read error may be the cause here, since a much bigger clone is one base away. The CDR3 is CASSPGGGIGVDEQYF. The CDR3 nucleotides read TGTGCCAGCAGCCCCGGGGGAGGAATCGGGGTCGATGAGCAGTACTTC. The chain is built from TRBV11-2 and TRBJ2-1; possibly TRBD2 for D (6 bases). The J call could be wrong; TRBJ2-7 is a better fit for the DNA end. The CDR3 contains 16 residues. Germline loops: CDR1 SGHAT, CDR2 FQNNGV.

This clonotype showed up many times. The rearrangement uses TRBV20-1 and TRBJ2-3; 8 positions agree with TRBD2. Trimming took 3 bases from V and 0 from J; bases not matched to a gene: 8. The CDR3 spans 16 residues. Germline V CDR1 and CDR2: DFQATT, SNEGSKA (reference sequence). The DNA for the CDR3 is TGCAGTGCTAGTCCCCGCGGGGGGTCCAGCACAGATACGCAGTATTTT. Translation gives CSASPRGGSSTDTQYF.

The CDR3 DNA follows: TGTGCCAGCACTGGGACAGGGTCCACCGGGGAGCTGTTTTTT. Residues: CASTGTGSTGELFF. The chain couples TRBV6-1 to TRBJ2-2; the match to TRBD1 covers 9 bases. This CDR3 has 14 amino acids. The germline gives CDR1 MNHNS, CDR2 SASEGT. J gave up 4 bases and V 7 bases, and 4 bases lay outside the gene matches.

About this clonotype: One end of the junction varies from germline; a read error may be responsible. The rearrangement joins TRBV12-3 or TRBV12-4 to TRBJ2-1, with D perhaps matching TRBD1 (5 bases). The CDR3 totals 13 residues. CDR3 sequence reads: CASRLGQYNEQLF. In DNA form, the CDR3 reads TGTGCCAGCAGGCTGGGGCAGTACAATGAGCAGCTCTTC.

The rearrangement uses TRBV9 and TRBJ2-1; 9 bases map to TRBD1. CDR3 length: 15 amino acids. V was pared by 0 bases and J by 5 bases, with 3 bases of the junction left unmatched. Per the germline V gene, CDR1 is SGDLS and CDR2 is YYNGEE. The CDR3 coding sequence is TGTGCCAGCAGCGTAGGGGGACAGGGAAACAATGAGCAGTTCTTC. It codes for CASSVGGQGNNEQFF.

In this sample, this clonotype turned up many times. This may be a read error: a much more frequent sequence differs by one nucleotide. The chain uses TRBV2 and TRBJ1-5; D unresolved. Trimming left V 8 bases short and J 2 bases short, with 13 bases between. CDR1 SNHLY and CDR2 FYNNEI come from the germline V gene. CDR3 length: 14 amino acids. CDR3 sequence: CASCSMRGNQPQHF. The CDR3 DNA is TGTGCCAGCTGCAGCATGCGCGGCAATCAGCCCCAGCATTTT.

This clonotype showed up many times. The J gene is TRBJ2-7, the V gene TRBV6-1; the D is unclear. The ends were cut back, 5 bases at V and 6 bases at J, with 11 bases in the middle. The CDR3 contains 12 residues. The germline gives CDR1 MNHNS, CDR2 SASEGT. Here the CDR3 DNA reads TGTGCCAGCAGTTTAAATTTCCGCGAGCAGTACTTC. Residues: CASSLNFREQYF.

This clonotype was observed many times. The V and J genes are TRBV7-2 and TRBJ1-1; D is unclear. V lost 2 bases and J 6 bases, leaving 10 bases between the germline ends. CDR1 and CDR2 (germline): SGHTA, FQGNSA. The CDR3 is 13 amino acids. The CDR3 spells CASSLSREAEAFF. CDR3 sequence (DNA): TGTGCCAGCAGCTTAAGCCGAGAGGCTGAAGCTTTCTTT.

This clonotype was seen more than once but under ten times. The chain employs TRBV4-1 and TRBJ1-2; TRBD1 agrees at 8 bases. The CDR3 is 14 residues long. With V trimmed by 6 bases and J by 4 bases, 7 bases remained unmatched. CDR1 and CDR2 (germline): MGHRA, YSYEKL. The chain's CDR3 is CASRSPGTGYGYTF. In DNA form, the CDR3 reads TGCGCCAGCAGAAGCCCTGGGACAGGCTATGGCTACACCTTC.